Presented here are 7 T cell receptor beta chains from one specimen sequenced in a study of T cells after yellow fever vaccination. Each CDR3 protein is one row after TCRdb ran MiXCR on the 5' RACE reads. Among 610,000 or so distinct CDR3 sequences listed, about 12% were seen once. The input for sequencing was PBMCs, taken on the day of the yellow fever booster vaccination. These receptors came from a man aged 30 to 45 who received the YFV17D yellow fever vaccine.

This sequence joins TRBV20-1 and TRBJ2-1; the match to TRBD2 covers 9 bases. Germline V gives CDR1 DFQATT, CDR2 SNEGSKA (reference sequence). V lost 1 base and J lost 9; bases outside the gene matches: 13. This CDR3 is 16 amino acids long. The CDR3 protein is CSARGLLAGTFSEQFF. DNA of the CDR3: TGCAGTGCTAGAGGGCTGCTAGCGGGAACTTTTAGTGAGCAGTTCTTC.

This clonotype has at least ten counts. The V and J genes are TRBV12-3 or TRBV12-4 and TRBJ2-1, with D hard to call. The CDR3 has 13 amino acids. V lost 3 bases, J lost 4 bases, and 7 bases lay in between. CDR3 sequence reads: CASSLREYNEQFF. The CDR3 DNA reads as TGTGCCAGCAGTTTGAGAGAGTACAATGAGCAGTTCTTC.

This clonotype was seen a handful of times. The chain carries TRBV20-1 and TRBJ2-2; 9 nucleotides align to TRBD1. The CDR3 is 17 amino acids. Losses at the gene ends were 1 base for V and 0 bases for J; bases not matched to a gene: 6. Germline V gives CDR1 DFQATT, CDR2 SNEGSKA (reference sequence). CDR3 in DNA: TGCAGTGCTAGAGGGGGACAGGGATTAGCGAACACCGGGGAGCTGTTTTTT. Protein: CSARGGQGLANTGELFF.

The rearrangement links TRBV19 to TRBJ1-5, with D perhaps matching TRBD1 (5 bases). There are 16 residues in the CDR3. The germline V gene has CDR1 LNHDA and CDR2 SQIVND (reference sequence). Trimming shortened V by 3 bases and J by 1 base, and 13 bases separated the two germline ends. CDR3 amino acids: CASSIGPAGSNQPQHF. DNA for the CDR3: TGTGCCAGTAGTATTGGGCCAGCAGGGAGCAATCAGCCCCAGCATTTT.

The chain combines TRBV20-1 with TRBJ2-3; tentative D call: TRBD2 (5 bases). Germline V gives CDR1 DFQATT, CDR2 SNEGSKA (reference sequence). V was pared by 1 base and J by 0 bases, with 8 bases between. This CDR3 contains 14 residues. Written as DNA, the CDR3 is TGCAGTGCTAGAGGTCCGGGAAGCACAGATACGCAGTATTTT. It is translated as CSARGPGSTDTQYF.

This clonotype was recorded only once. The chain is built from TRBV19 and TRBJ1-5; 10 bases map to TRBD1. This CDR3 has 18 residues. Germline loops: CDR1 LNHDA, CDR2 SQIVND (reference sequence). V shed 3 bases and J 0 bases; nucleotides not matched to a gene: 8. CDR3 residues: CASSIRGQGVFSNQPQHF. The CDR3 nucleotides read TGTGCCAGTAGTATTCGTGGACAGGGGGTCTTTAGCAATCAGCCCCAGCATTTT.

V gene TRBV18 combines with J gene TRBJ2-2; 7 bases align to TRBD2. The trim removed 0 bases at V and 3 bases at J, leaving 1 base unmatched. The CDR3 extends over 15 amino acids. Germline assignment: CDR1 KGHSH and CDR2 LQKENI. Written as DNA, the CDR3 is TGTGCCAGCTCACCACCTACTAGCGACACCGGGGAGCTGTTTTTT. It codes for CASSPPTSDTGELFF.